The 24 T cell receptor beta chains below all came from one sample that was sequenced in a study of lymphopenia after photon versus proton radiotherapy. Assay: immunoSEQ multiplex PCR; the TCRdb copy retains only in-frame clones and omits some. The sample holds thousands of clones, 85% to 90% seen once. This sample comprised peripheral blood, obtained from a patient treated with photon-based radiotherapy. Receptors originate from a man between 60 and 75 years old with cholangiocarcinoma.

This clone is a singleton in its sample. The V and J genes are TRBV7-3 and TRBJ2-1; the D gene is possibly TRBD2 (6 bases). The V end was cut by 1 base, the J end by 5 bases, with 9 bases between. Germline assignment: CDR1 SGHTA and CDR2 FQGTGA. The CDR3 length is 14 residues. The CDR3 nucleotides are TGTGCCAGCAGCTTAAGCGGGACCAACAATGAGCAGTTCTTC. It encodes CASSLSGTNNEQFF.

The gene calls are TRBV28 and TRBJ2-3; D possibly corresponds to TRBD2 (6 bases). This CDR3 has 15 amino acids. Germline V gives CDR1 MDHEN, CDR2 SYDVKM. Trimming removed 3 bases at V and 4 bases at J, with 14 bases between. CDR3 amino acids: CASSLRRGPADTQYF. The CDR3 DNA follows: TGTGCCAGCAGTTTGCGGAGGGGTCCGGCAGATACGCAGTATTTT. Combining the CDR3 with reference TRBV28 and TRBJ2-3 gives the whole variable domain DVKVTQSSRYLVKRTGEKVFLECVQDMDHENMFWYRQDPGLGLRLIYFSYDVKMKEKGDIPEGYSVSREKKERFSLILESASTNQTSMYLCASSLRRGPADTQYFGPGTRLTVL.

The chain recombines TRBV15 with TRBJ2-2; D is ambiguous. In germline, CDR1 is LNHNV, CDR2 YYDKDF (reference sequence). The CDR3 has 16 residues. Trimming cost V 0 bases and J 1 base, with 9 bases left between them. The chain's CDR3 is CATSRDRAGNTGELFF. The CDR3 bases are TGTGCCACCAGCAGAGATCGGGCAGGGAACACCGGGGAGCTGTTTTTT.

This clone was recorded a few times. The chain carries TRBV5-1 and TRBJ2-2; D not certain. V dropped 0 bases and J dropped 5 bases, with 14 bases sitting between them. The length of the CDR3 is 16 residues. Germline values: CDR1 SGHRS, CDR2 YFSETQ. CDR3 sequence: CASSLAFSLRTGELFF. The CDR3 DNA sequence: TGCGCCAGCAGCTTGGCTTTCTCTTTGAGGACCGGGGAGCTGTTTTTT.

This chain's CDR3 is CASSSTGTGGADGEQYF. In DNA, the CDR3 is TGTGCCAGCAGTTCAACCGGGACAGGGGGCGCCGACGGCGAGCAGTACTTC. The V and J genes are TRBV27 and TRBJ2-7; TRBD1 aligns across 12 bases. CDR1 is MNHEY and CDR2 is SMNVEV in the germline V gene (reference sequence). V was pared by 4 bases and J by 6 bases, with 13 bases of the junction left unmatched. The CDR3 is 17 amino acids.

The V and J genes are TRBV5-1 and TRBJ1-1, with 7 bases that match TRBD1. V was clipped by 3 bases and J by 0 bases; unmatched bases: 8. The length of the CDR3 is 16 residues. CDR1 is SGHRS and CDR2 is YFSETQ in the germline V gene. This chain's CDR3 is CASSSQGMGVNTEAFF. CDR3 bases: TGCGCCAGCAGCTCACAGGGGATGGGGGTGAACACTGAAGCTTTCTTT.

The chain links TRBV5-1 to TRBJ1-2; TRBD1 matches 12 bases. Germline V gene lookup returns CDR1 SGHRS and CDR2 YFSETQ. There are 14 residues in the CDR3. After removal of 4 bases from V and 7 bases from J, the junction contained 5 bases not matched to a gene. DNA of the CDR3: TGCGCCAGCAGCGTGGGACAGGGGGCTGGTGGCTACACCTTC. Translating gives CASSVGQGAGGYTF.

This clone showed up just once. The chain combines TRBV10-3 with TRBJ1-2, with 7 bases that match TRBD1. Germline-derived CDR1 and CDR2 are ENHRY and SYGVKD. Trimming cost V 10 bases and J 4 bases; bases outside gene matches: 9. There are 13 residues in the CDR3. CDR3 sequence (DNA): TGTGCCACGAGACAGGGCTTGATCTATGGCTACACCTTC. Its translation is CATRQGLIYGYTF.

The V and J genes are TRBV2 and TRBJ2-4, with D perhaps TRBD1 (6 bases). CDR3 length: 13 residues. Deletions cut 7 bases from V and 4 bases from J, with 11 bases between. Germline values: CDR1 SNHLY, CDR2 FYNNEI. CDR3 loop: CASTTGQKNIQYF. The CDR3 DNA is TGTGCCAGCACAACAGGACAGAAAAACATTCAGTACTTC.

This clone was counted a few times. The chain recombines TRBV7-8 with TRBJ1-1; tentative D call: TRBD1 (6 bases). The germline V gene has CDR1 SGHVS and CDR2 FQNEAQ. The CDR3 is 13 amino acids. Trimming pared 4 bases from V and 6 bases from J, leaving 12 bases between. The CDR3 loop is CASSWSSGAEAFF. The CDR3 DNA follows: TGTGCCAGCAGCTGGTCCTCAGGGGCTGAAGCTTTCTTT.

The chain couples TRBV19 to TRBJ1-3; D is uncertain. V lost 3 bases and J lost 10, with 16 bases in between. Germline-derived CDR1 and CDR2 are LNHDA and SQIVND (reference sequence). The CDR3 consists of 14 residues. The CDR3 loop is CASSIEWQMGTIYF. Written as DNA, the CDR3 is TGTGCCAGTAGTATTGAGTGGCAAATGGGAACCATATATTTT.

The chain recombines TRBV18 with TRBJ2-5; D not resolved. Trimming stripped 2 bases from V and 5 bases from J, with 12 bases between. The germline CDR1 and CDR2 sequences are KGHSH and LQKENI. The length of the CDR3 is 14 residues. The CDR3 protein is CASSPGSPRETQYF. In DNA form, the CDR3 reads TGTGCCAGCTCACCAGGCTCACCGCGGGAGACCCAGTACTTC.

CDR3 bases: TGTGCCAGCAGCCCCCCCGGGGGGGGGCGCGCCTACGAGCAGTACTTC. Translation: CASSPPGGGRAYEQYF. The gene calls are TRBV7-6 and TRBJ2-7; 8 bases agree with TRBD2. Germline V gene sequence: CDR1 SGHVS, CDR2 FNYEAQ. The CDR3 has 16 amino acids. The ends lost 5 bases at V and 2 bases at J; junction bases unmatched: 11.

The J gene is TRBJ1-2, the V gene TRBV18; D perhaps matches TRBD1 (5 bases). Germline CDR1 and CDR2: KGHSH and LQKENI. Trimming stripped 3 bases from V and 4 bases from J, with 9 bases between. There are 13 residues in the CDR3. DNA for the CDR3: TGTGCCAGCTCACCTGACAGAGGCTATGGCTACACCTTC. This sequence encodes CASSPDRGYGYTF.

V and J are TRBV5-6 and TRBJ1-1, with a tentative D call TRBD1 (5 bases). Trimming took off 0 bases at V and 3 bases at J, with 6 bases between the two ends. The CDR3 is made up of 13 amino acids. Germline CDR1 is SGHDT and CDR2 is YYEEEE. The CDR3 DNA follows: TGTGCCAGCAGCTTGGCGGGGGACACTGAAGCTTTCTTT. The encoded protein is CASSLAGDTEAFF.

V usage is TRBV5-1 and J usage is TRBJ1-6; 9 nucleotides agree with TRBD1. With 0 bases clipped from V and 5 bases from J, the junction kept 9 bases outside the gene matches. The CDR3 is 18 amino acids. Germline values: CDR1 SGHRS, CDR2 YFSETQ. In nucleotides, the CDR3 is TGCGCCAGCAGCTTGGGTCTGGCGGACAGGGGAAATAATTCACCCCTCCACTTT. It yields the protein CASSLGLADRGNNSPLHF.

This chain uses TRBV6-6 with TRBJ1-4, with a possible D match to TRBD1 (6 bases). Deletions cut 7 bases from V and 7 bases from J, with 22 bases between. This CDR3 comprises 16 residues. The germline CDR1 and CDR2 sequences are MNHNY and SVGAGI (reference sequence). The CDR3 is CASTGDYRDGGEKLFF. The DNA for the CDR3 is TGTGCCAGCACAGGGGACTACCGGGACGGGGGTGAAAAACTGTTTTTT.

This chain uses TRBV19 with TRBJ1-5, with D possibly being TRBD1 (5 bases). CDR3 length: 12 amino acids. Germline CDR1 reads LNHDA; CDR2 reads SQIVND (reference sequence). Trimming shortened V by 3 bases and J by 9 bases, and 9 bases separated the two germline ends. This CDR3 reads CASSIPGGPQHF. The CDR3 coding sequence is TGTGCCAGTAGTATCCCCGGGGGGCCCCAGCATTTT.

This chain links TRBV7-8 with TRBJ2-5, with D maybe TRBD1 (6 bases). Germline values: CDR1 SGHVS, CDR2 FQNEAQ. CDR3 size: 15 residues. V gave up 6 bases and J gave up 0 bases, with 14 bases separating them. The CDR3 nucleotides read TGTGCCAGCAGAACTCAACAGGGAAACCAAGAGACCCAGTACTTC. This gives the protein CASRTQQGNQETQYF.

V and J are TRBV28 and TRBJ2-5, with 7 bases aligning to TRBD1. Per the germline V gene, CDR1 is MDHEN and CDR2 is SYDVKM. CDR3 length equals 18 residues. After removal of 4 bases from V and 1 base from J, the junction contained 15 bases not matched to a gene. This chain's CDR3 is CASSSPLGQTIPQETQYF. The CDR3 DNA follows: TGTGCCAGCAGTTCGCCTCTGGGACAGACTATTCCCCAAGAGACCCAGTACTTC.

The V and J genes are TRBV20-1 and TRBJ2-1; the D is unclear. V lost 7 bases to trimming and J lost 5 bases, with 9 bases between them. The V gene's germline CDR1 is DFQATT and CDR2 SNEGSKA (reference sequence). The CDR3 has 11 amino acids. The CDR3, as DNA: TGCAGTGGGAAACGGGACAATGAGCAGTTCTTC. This translates into CSGKRDNEQFF.

The chain carries TRBV11-2 and TRBJ2-3; TRBD2 matches 7 bases. The junction had 10 bases not matched to a gene; V was cut back by 5 bases and J by 5 bases. This CDR3 spans 15 amino acids. Germline CDR1 SGHAT, CDR2 FQNNGV. In nucleotides, the CDR3 is TGTGCCAGCAGCCCCCCCGTGGGGGGGTTAGATACGCAGTATTTT. It encodes CASSPPVGGLDTQYF.

The V and J genes are TRBV7-9 and TRBJ2-5; 8 bases are shared with TRBD1. The CDR3 is 15 amino acids. Germline CDR1 SEHNR, CDR2 FQNEAQ (reference sequence). V gave up 6 bases and J gave up 5 bases; unmatched junction bases: 11. CDR3 nucleotide sequence: TGTGCCAGCAGACCCACAGGGGGTTATGCGGAGACCCAGTACTTC. As protein: CASRPTGGYAETQYF.

The chain has TRBV7-9 and TRBJ2-6; unclear D gene. Looked up from germline, CDR1 is SEHNR and CDR2 is FQNEAQ (reference sequence). Trimming removed 0 bases at V and 1 base at J, with 4 bases between. The CDR3 spans 15 residues. In nucleotides, the CDR3 is TGTGCCAGCAGCTTAGCGGAATCTGGGGCCAACGTCCTGACTTTC. This sequence encodes CASSLAESGANVLTF.